This T cell receptor (beta chain) stems from a study of T cells in Graves' hyperthyroidism and ophthalmopathy. Ten or more counts support this clonotype. V dropped 6 bases and J dropped 5; count of bases not matched to a gene: 2. Germline-derived CDR1 and CDR2 are MNHEY and SMNVEV (reference sequence). The CDR3 extends over 12 amino acids. Regions amplified from RNA transcripts were the TCR beta CDR3 regions. In the first-round RT-PCR of the TCR CDR3, the HTBI primer set was used. TCRdb itself ran the multiplex PCR reads through MiXCR, one entry per CDR3 protein. The sample has about 360,000 distinct CDR3 sequences; over 10% are singletons. Any patient presenting with uncontrolled infection, other autoimmune disease, pregnancy or lactation was left out.

The sample consisted of blood. The V call is TRBV27, the J call TRBJ2-3; 7 nucleotides agree with TRBD2. The receptor was isolated from a woman between 18 and 29 years old with Graves' hyperthyroidism. The CDR3 DNA sequence: TGTGCCAGCAGGGGGGGGATAGATACGCAGTATTTT. Amino acid sequence: CASRGGIDTQYF.